These T cell receptor beta chains were read from a single sample in a study of blood T cell repertoires in COVID-19. Profiled with immunoSEQ multiplex PCR; TCRdb holds only in-frame clones, not every one. The repertoire has hundreds of thousands of clones, over 85% of them found once; the top ten carry 1.5% to 2%. Sequenced material: peripheral blood. The origin of the receptors is a woman in her 30s with COVID-19, enrolled during active disease. The CDR3 runs from the conserved cysteine through the conserved F or W. The order of the fields is clone size, D gene, J gene, V gene, CDR3 DNA, CDR3 protein. D genes are given only for firm matches. Clone sizes are given selectively: once, few, many, or a class where the clone is expanded.

NA | NA | TRBJ1-1 | TRBV7-6 | TGTGCCAGCAGCTTAGGGGCAGGGGTGTCGAACACTGAAGCTTTCTTT | CASSLGAGVSNTEAFF
NA | NA | TRBJ2-1 | TRBV5-1 | TGCGCCAGCAGCCCGGCGGCAGGGGGGTACAATGAGCAGTTCTTC | CASSPAAGGYNEQFF
once | NA | TRBJ1-2 | TRBV27 | TGTGCCAGCAGCCTCCGGGAGAACTATGGCTACACCTTC | CASSLRENYGYTF
NA | TRBD1 | TRBJ1-1 | TRBV19 | TGTGCCAGTAGTATAGAGGGACAGGGGGCGGCGGACACTGAAGCTTTCTTT | CASSIEGQGAADTEAFF
NA | TRBD1 | TRBJ2-2 | TRBV7-9 | TGTGCCAGCAGCTACCCCCAGGGGGCGGTCACCGGGGAGCTGTTTTTT | CASSYPQGAVTGELFF
NA | NA | TRBJ2-2 | TRBV24-1 | TGTGCCACCAGTGATCAGTCAGGGGACACCGGGGAGCTGTTTTTT | CATSDQSGDTGELFF
NA | NA | TRBJ1-1 | TRBV12-3/TRBV12-4 | TGTGCCAGCACTCCTGGGCTCCCTGAAGCTTTCTTT | CASTPGLPEAFF
NA | NA | TRBJ1-2 | TRBV5-8 | TGTGCCAGCAGCATGCAAGGACAGTTTAACTATGGCTACACCTTC | CASSMQGQFNYGYTF
NA | NA | TRBJ1-4 | TRBV2 | TGTGCCAGCAGGGACTCGTCAACTAATGAAAAACTGTTTTTT | CASRDSSTNEKLFF
NA | NA | TRBJ2-3 | TRBV5-4 | TGTGCCAGCAGCTTGGGAGCGGAAACTTACACAGATACGCAGTATTTT | CASSLGAETYTDTQYF
NA | NA | TRBJ2-4 | TRBV5-5 | TGTGCCAGCAGCTTCACAGGGTATATGGACATTCAGTACTTC | CASSFTGYMDIQYF
NA | NA | TRBJ1-2 | TRBV21-1 | TGTGCCAGCAGCCCGGTCAGAGACAGGGGATGGTGTGGCTACACCTTC | CASSPVRDRGWCGYTF
NA | NA | TRBJ2-7 | TRBV7-9 | TGTGCCAGCAGCCCACCAGGCTCCTACGAGCAGTACTTC | CASSPPGSYEQYF
NA | NA | TRBJ2-5 | TRBV7-8 | TGTGCCAGCAGCCCAGCAAGCCCCAGTATCGGGGAGACCCAGTACTTC | CASSPASPSIGETQYF
NA | NA | TRBJ2-7 | TRBV5-6 | TGTGCCAGCAGCTTGGGGGGGCAATTCTACGAGCAGTACTTC | CASSLGGQFYEQYF
NA | TRBD2 | TRBJ2-1 | TRBV5-5 | TGTGCCAGCAGTTATAGCAGGGCGGGGGGCAATGAGCAGTTCTTC | CASSYSRAGGNEQFF
NA | TRBD1 | TRBJ2-7 | TRBV19 | TGTGCCAGTAGTATAGACTTCGGGACAGGGACCTACGAGCAGTACTTC | CASSIDFGTGTYEQYF
NA | NA | TRBJ1-2 | TRBV5-1 | TGCGCCAGCAGCTTGGGGGTCCGGGCTAACTATGGCTACACCTTC | CASSLGVRANYGYTF
NA | NA | TRBJ1-1 | TRBV4-2 | TGTGCCAGCAGCCAAGATTCAGGAAGTACAGCTTTCTTT | CASSQDSGSTAFF
few | NA | TRBJ1-6 | TRBV7-8 | TGTGCCAGCAGCTCCGGGGGGTCGTATTCACCCCTCCACTTT | CASSSGGSYSPLHF
NA | NA | TRBJ1-2 | TRBV19 | TGTGCCAGTAGTCTCGGACACTCTAACTATGGCTACACCTTC | CASSLGHSNYGYTF